Presented here are 4 T cell receptor beta chains from one specimen sequenced in a study of T-cell memory formation after mild COVID-19. TCRdb reanalysed the 5' RACE reads using MiXCR and keeps one entry per CDR3 protein. This sample has fewer than 700,000 distinct CDR3 sequences; about 22% occur once, and the top ten carry around 7.7%. Sequencing was carried out using PBMCs or a T cell subset sorted from them (not recorded which). The receptors originated from an adult woman who had mild COVID-19 (a few samples of this study predate the infection). Cell type and time point are not known.

V is TRBV6-2 or TRBV6-3 and J is TRBJ2-1; no clear D gene. The CDR3 is 13 amino acids. Looked up from germline, CDR1 is MNHEY and CDR2 is SVGEGT. The ends were cut back, 5 bases at V and 12 bases at J, with 17 bases in the middle. The chain's CDR3 is CASSPTPYKGQFF. CDR3 coding DNA: TGTGCCAGCAGTCCGACGCCCTACAAAGGGCAGTTCTTC.

This clonotype was observed a handful of times. CDR3 coding DNA: TGTGCCAGCAGCGAACCAGGGACAGGTCCCTCCTACGAGCAGTACTTC. The encoded protein is CASSEPGTGPSYEQYF. The chain couples TRBV2 to TRBJ2-7, with 8 bases that match TRBD1. The V gene's germline CDR1 is SNHLY and CDR2 FYNNEI. CDR3 size: 16 residues. Trimming removed 6 bases from V and 0 bases from J; junction bases left unmatched: 10.

The V and J genes are TRBV6-1 and TRBJ1-5, with D uncertain. The CDR3 covers 14 residues. CDR1 and CDR2 (germline): MNHNS, SASEGT. Trimming shortened V by 8 bases and J by 1 base, and 12 bases separated the two germline ends. The CDR3 coding sequence is TGTGCCAGCCTTAGGTTTGGCAGCAATCAGCCCCAGCATTTT. Its protein is CASLRFGSNQPQHF.

The table lists this clonotype with a few counts. This sequence joins TRBV5-1 and TRBJ2-2; 7 bases are a match to TRBD1. Trimming removed 0 bases from V and 3 bases from J; junction bases left unmatched: 5. Germline values: CDR1 SGHRS, CDR2 YFSETQ. The CDR3 runs 16 residues. As DNA, the CDR3 is TGCGCCAGCAGCTTGGGGGACAGAAGGTACACCGGGGAGCTGTTTTTT. This codes for CASSLGDRRYTGELFF.